Included here is one T cell receptor beta chain sequence, with context. These data originate in a study of cytomegalovirus exposure and HLA in healthy donors. TCRdb's table, derived via immunoSEQ multiplex PCR, lists solely in-frame clones and lacks some. The table records hundreds of thousands of clones, roughly 91% of them present only once. CDR3 length equals 12 residues. The V gene lost 3 bases and the J gene lost 2 bases, with 4 bases spanning the gap. Germline CDR1 and CDR2: LGHNA and YNFKEQ. Sequenced material: PBMCs. The genes are TRBV4-2 and TRBJ1-2; D remains ambiguous. The receptor was derived from a woman under 30 in good health and CMV-seropositive. CDR3 sequence (DNA): TGTGCCAGCAGCCAGAGAAACTATGGCTACACCTTC. This gives the protein CASSQRNYGYTF.